This T cell receptor (beta chain) came from a study of T cell responses to AZD1222 COVID-19 vaccine. Clones were read by immunoSEQ multiplex PCR, and TCRdb kept only the in-frame ones, dropping some. The repertoire holds over 150,000 clones, under 95% seen once, with 1.5% to 2% in the top ten. Per the germline V gene, CDR1 is SGHTA and CDR2 is FQGNSA. The CDR3 is 15 residues long. The J segment lost 3 bases and the V segment lost 5 bases, leaving 5 bases of the junction unmatched. Pooled together were second doses at about 4 or about 12 weeks. The V and J genes are TRBV7-2 and TRBJ2-1; 9 bases agree with TRBD2. The clonotype originates from an adult who received the AZD1222 COVID-19 vaccine. Sequencing was performed on peripheral blood, taken 28 days after the second AZD1222 dose. The CDR3 sequence: CASSPSGGNYNEQFF. DNA of the CDR3: TGTGCCAGCAGCCCGAGCGGGGGGAACTACAATGAGCAGTTCTTC.